Listed here are 24 T cell receptor beta chains from one sample, sequenced in a study of T cells expressing NK-cell markers. From the 5' RACE reads, TCRdb lists one entry per CDR3 protein and no DNA. The repertoire table contains some 140,000 distinct CDR3 sequences. Sequencing was done on a sample of blood T cells: a sorted CD56 or NKG2C T cell subset, CD4+ or CD8+ T cells, or bulk PBMC T cells (not recorded which). Source of these receptors: a woman aged 50 to 65 in good health.

V usage is TRBV30 and J usage is TRBJ2-2; TCRdb indicates TRBD2, and absent DNA this call remains unverified. The germline V gene has CDR1 GTSNPN and CDR2 SVGIG (reference sequence). This CDR3 contains 14 residues. CDR3 sequence reads: CAWSWPGRSGELFF.

The rearrangement uses TRBV5-1 and TRBJ2-5. Looked up from germline, CDR1 is SGHRS and CDR2 is YFSETQ. This CDR3 contains 14 residues. This CDR3 is CASSLVPYQETQYF.

The chain joins TRBV7-9 to TRBJ2-1; TCRdb reports TRBD2, a call that lacks DNA to check it against. Germline lookup yields CDR1 SEHNR and CDR2 FQNEAQ (reference sequence). The CDR3 spans 17 residues. This chain's CDR3 is CASSASGTSGRRNEQFF.

V usage is TRBV9 and J usage is TRBJ2-1; TCRdb selects TRBD2, and the lack of DNA leaves this call unchecked. The CDR3 is made up of 16 amino acids. Germline-derived CDR1 and CDR2 are SGDLS and YYNGEE. CDR3 residues: CASSVGAGGISNEQFF.

The genes are TRBV5-1 and TRBJ2-5; no DNA is available, so the TRBD2 call from TCRdb remains unchecked. From germline, CDR1 is SGHRS and CDR2 YFSETQ. The CDR3 runs 16 residues. The CDR3 protein is CASSLVPGLASETQYF.

V and J are TRBV5-4 and TRBJ2-7; checking the TCRdb D call of TRBD2 is not possible without DNA. The CDR3 consists of 13 residues. From germline, CDR1 is SGHNT and CDR2 YYREEE (reference sequence). CDR3 amino acids: CASSFARAGEQYF.

The chain carries TRBV20-1 and TRBJ2-6; no DNA is available, so the TRBD1 call from TCRdb remains unchecked. This CDR3 has 16 amino acids. Germline V gives CDR1 DFQATT, CDR2 SNEGSKA (reference sequence). The CDR3 reads CSARDYRVSGANVLTF.

The chain employs TRBV5-1 and TRBJ2-1; TCRdb's D call of TRBD2 is untestable without DNA. CDR1 is SGHRS and CDR2 is YFSETQ in the germline V gene. This CDR3 has 13 amino acids. CDR3: CASSFGGSDEQFF. The complete variable domain, with remaining parts taken from reference TRBV5-1 and TRBJ2-1, reads KAGVTQTPRYLIKTRGQQVTLSCSPISGHRSVSWYQQTPGQGLQFLFEYFSETQRNKGNFPGRFSGRQFSNSRSEMNVSTLELGDSALYLCASSFGGSDEQFFGPGTRLTVL.

The chain couples TRBV7-7 to TRBJ2-1; the D call of TRBD1 rests on TCRdb alone, since no DNA is present to check it. This CDR3 has 14 amino acids. The germline CDR1 and CDR2 sequences are SSHAT and FNYEAQ (reference sequence). The CDR3: CASSLNTDNNEQFF.

This chain uses TRBV4-1 with TRBJ2-6. Germline CDR1 and CDR2: MGHRA and YSYEKL. The CDR3 loop spans 18 amino acids. The CDR3 region is CASSQISNTVSGANVLTF.

The rearrangement joins TRBV2 to TRBJ2-1. The germline V gene has CDR1 SNHLY and CDR2 FYNNEI. The CDR3 extends over 16 amino acids. The CDR3 spells CASSDYAGPSYNEQFF. Looking up the rest from reference TRBV2 and TRBJ2-1 gives the full variable domain: EPEVTQTPSHQVTQMGQEVILRCVPISNHLYFYWYRQILGQKVEFLVSFYNNEISEKSEIFDDQFSVERPDGSNFTLKIRSTKLEDSAMYFCASSDYAGPSYNEQFFGPGTRLTVL.

The chain carries TRBV6-6 and TRBJ2-1; TCRdb's D call, TRBD2, is unchecked because there is no DNA. Germline V gives CDR1 MNHNY, CDR2 SVGAGI (reference sequence). The length of the CDR3 is 12 residues. The CDR3 spells CASLGEYDEQFF.

V usage is TRBV2 and J usage is TRBJ2-1; TCRdb gives TRBD2 as the D gene, but with no DNA this cannot be confirmed. Germline values: CDR1 SNHLY, CDR2 FYNNEI. The CDR3 runs 15 residues. The CDR3 reads CASRETSGLGNEQFF.

The chain recombines TRBV24-1 with TRBJ2-6; TCRdb's D gene call, TRBD1, goes unchecked for lack of DNA. Germline assignment: CDR1 KGHDR and CDR2 SFDVKD. There are 17 residues in the CDR3. The chain's CDR3 is CATSDSGGYSGANVLTF.

The J gene is TRBJ2-2, the V gene TRBV9. CDR3 length: 15 residues. Germline CDR1 SGDLS, CDR2 YYNGEE. The CDR3 sequence: CASSALSGNTGELFF.

The J gene is TRBJ2-1, the V gene TRBV5-1; TCRdb's assignment of TRBD2 cannot be checked, as there is no DNA. The length of the CDR3 is 16 residues. Germline lookup yields CDR1 SGHRS and CDR2 YFSETQ. CDR3 loop: CASSLLGAGAYNEQFF.

V and J are TRBV7-9 and TRBJ2-1; no DNA is available, so the TRBD1 call from TCRdb remains unchecked. Germline values: CDR1 SEHNR, CDR2 FQNEAQ (reference sequence). The CDR3 sequence is 15 residues long. This CDR3 is CASSFPLERRNEQFF. Full variable domain (outside the CDR3, taken from reference TRBV7-9 and TRBJ2-1): DTGVSQNPRHKITKRGQNVTFRCDPISEHNRLYWYRQTLGQGPEFLTYFQNEAQLEKSRLLSDRFSAERPKGSFSTLEIQRTEQGDSAMYLCASSFPLERRNEQFFGPGTRLTVL.

The rearrangement links TRBV7-8 to TRBJ2-2; TCRdb returns TRBD2, unconfirmable since there is no DNA. The V gene's germline CDR1 is SGHVS and CDR2 FQNEAQ. This CDR3 comprises 13 residues. The CDR3 is CASSPELAGELFF.

The chain uses TRBV29-1 and TRBJ2-7; no DNA is available, so the TRBD1 call from TCRdb remains unchecked. The CDR3 runs to 16 residues. Germline V gene data show CDR1 as SQVTM and CDR2 as ANQGSEA. The CDR3 is CSVESWTGAKAYEQYF.

J is TRBJ2-1 and V is TRBV9; checking the TCRdb D call of TRBD2 is not possible without DNA. Germline V gene sequence: CDR1 SGDLS, CDR2 YYNGEE. The CDR3 consists of 15 residues. The CDR3 sequence is CASSAVASGSYEQFF. Full variable domain (remainder filled in from reference TRBV9 and TRBJ2-1): DSGVTQTPKHLITATGQRVTLRCSPRSGDLSVYWYQQSLDQGLQFLIQYYNGEERAKGNILERFSAQQFPDLHSELNLSSLELGDSALYFCASSAVASGSYEQFFGPGTRLTVL.

V is TRBV3-1 and J is TRBJ2-3; TCRdb's D call of TRBD2 is untestable without DNA. Germline-derived CDR1 and CDR2 are LGHDT and YNNKEL (reference sequence). CDR3 length: 16 amino acids. CDR3 residues: CASRPSGVSSTDTQYF.

The V call is TRBV5-5, the J call TRBJ2-3; TCRdb calls TRBD1, which cannot be checked without DNA. This CDR3 is 17 amino acids long. Germline-derived CDR1 and CDR2 are SGHKS and YYEKEE (reference sequence). The CDR3: CASSLETLWGRTDTQYF.

The chain joins TRBV4-1 to TRBJ2-5; no DNA is available, so the TRBD2 call from TCRdb remains unchecked. The CDR3 covers 15 residues. The germline V gene encodes CDR1 MGHRA and CDR2 YSYEKL. CDR3 protein: CASSQGILASETQYF.

This chain links TRBV6-6 with TRBJ2-1; TCRdb gives TRBD1 as the D gene, but with no DNA this cannot be confirmed. Germline V gene data show CDR1 as MNHNY and CDR2 as SVGAGI (reference sequence). The length of the CDR3 is 15 residues. This chain's CDR3 is CASLRGAGSHNEQFF.